What follows are 29 T cell receptor beta chains derived from one specimen sequenced in a study of T-cell reconstitution after alpha-beta-depleted transplantation in children (dated by TCRdb to the mid-2010s). The protocol used for the library was PCR. The sequencing machine was an Illumina HiSeq 2500. TCR libraries were prepared with molecular barcoding, using unique molecular identifiers to normalize TCRbeta repertoire quantification. The public reads were reanalyzed by TCRdb: fastp trimming at Q25, MiXCR alignment, in-frame beta chains only. Each entry merges the rows of one CDR3 protein and shows their most common DNA and genes. This sample holds a few hundred thousand distinct CDR3 sequences; roughly a tenth were observed only once. The ten biggest clones cover 5% to 6% of the sample. This specimen was PBMCs from the stem cell graft donor, taken from the stem cell graft. These receptor sequences come from a human donor who donated a stem cell graft to a child with SCID.

This clonotype was observed at least ten times. The chain has TRBV3-1 and TRBJ1-1, with TRBD1 matching 8 bases. This CDR3 has 15 amino acids. With 4 bases clipped from V and 4 bases from J, the junction kept 8 bases outside the gene matches. Germline CDR1 is LGHDT and CDR2 is YNNKEL (reference sequence). The CDR3 loop is CASSPSDRGGTEAFF. DNA of the CDR3: TGTGCCAGCAGCCCTTCTGACAGGGGAGGCACTGAAGCTTTCTTT.

In its sample, this clonotype was seen a few times. This may come from a read error, since a much larger clone is one base off. V is TRBV20-1 and J is TRBJ2-7, with 9 bases identical to TRBD2. Germline-derived CDR1 and CDR2 are DFQATT and SNEGSKA (reference sequence). The CDR3 loop spans 15 amino acids. CDR3 protein: CCAIGPTSGPYEQYF. CDR3 coding DNA: TGCTGTGCTATCGGTCCTACTAGCGGGCCCTACGAGCAGTACTTC.

This clonotype was seen at least ten times. The chain recombines TRBV7-2 with TRBJ2-7; tentatively, D is TRBD1 or TRBD2 (5 bases each). The germline V gene has CDR1 SGHTA and CDR2 FQGNSA. CDR3 length: 14 amino acids. V was cut by 1 base and J by 5 bases, with 12 bases left in between. As DNA, the CDR3 is TGTGCCAGCAGCTTAGTCTTTGGGGGAAACGAGCAGTACTTC. Protein: CASSLVFGGNEQYF.

This clonotype was detected many times. The chain has TRBV5-8 and TRBJ2-6; D uncertain. The CDR3 extends over 16 amino acids. Germline V CDR1 and CDR2: SGHTS, YDEGEE. The V gene lost 2 bases and the J gene lost 4 bases, with 13 bases spanning the gap. The CDR3 nucleotides are TGTGCCAGCAGCTTAGGTAGCAAACGAGGGGCCAACGTCCTGACTTTC. This gives the protein CASSLGSKRGANVLTF.

The sample holds many counts of this clonotype. The chain uses TRBV2 and TRBJ1-1; a possible D gene is TRBD1 (6 bases). CDR3 length equals 16 residues. Germline CDR1 is SNHLY and CDR2 is FYNNEI. The V end lost 2 bases, the J end lost 9 bases, and 22 bases lay between the germline ends. This CDR3 is CASSERSPAQGIKAFF. CDR3 coding DNA: TGTGCCAGCAGTGAACGAAGTCCTGCGCAGGGGATAAAAGCTTTCTTT.

In this sample, this clonotype turned up many times. The chain links TRBV6-1 to TRBJ1-3, with D perhaps TRBD1 (5 bases). CDR3 length: 16 amino acids. V was pared by 0 bases and J by 0 bases, with 9 bases between. Germline lookup yields CDR1 MNHNS and CDR2 SASEGT. In DNA, the CDR3 is TGTGCCAGCAGTGAAGCGCTCGGGACCTCTGGAAACACCATATATTTT. This translates into CASSEALGTSGNTIYF.

Many counts were recorded for this clonotype. The chain has TRBV9 and TRBJ1-5; D ambiguous. CDR1 and CDR2 from the germline V gene are SGDLS and YYNGEE. V was trimmed by 3 bases and J by 1 base, leaving 11 bases between them. CDR3 length: 15 amino acids. The CDR3 DNA follows: TGTGCCAGCAGCGAGACCGGTGGCAGCAATCAGCCCCAGCATTTT. It encodes CASSETGGSNQPQHF. Filled out from reference TRBV9 and TRBJ1-5, the complete variable domain reads DSGVTQTPKHLITATGQRVTLRCSPRSGDLSVYWYQQSLDQGLQFLIQYYNGEERAKGNILERFSAQQFPDLHSELNLSSLELGDSALYFCASSETGGSNQPQHFGDGTRLSIL.

This clonotype occurred many times. The chain uses TRBV5-1 and TRBJ1-2, with 10 bases that match TRBD1. Germline CDR1 SGHRS, CDR2 YFSETQ. Unmatched junction bases numbered 12, after V lost 4 bases and J lost 6 bases. The CDR3 is made up of 16 amino acids. The CDR3: CASSPNPGTGVDGYTF. The CDR3 region has the DNA TGCGCCAGCAGCCCGAATCCCGGGACAGGGGTTGATGGCTACACCTTC. The full variable domain, its missing parts supplied by reference TRBV5-1 and TRBJ1-2, is KAGVTQTPRYLIKTRGQQVTLSCSPISGHRSVSWYQQTPGQGLQFLFEYFSETQRNKGNFPGRFSGRQFSNSRSEMNVSTLELGDSALYLCASSPNPGTGVDGYTFGSGTRLTVV.

This clonotype came up many times. V usage is TRBV28 and J usage is TRBJ1-5; D unclear. This CDR3 has 13 residues. V was clipped by 6 bases and J by 1 base, with 7 bases between them. The V gene's germline CDR1 is MDHEN and CDR2 SYDVKM. In DNA form, the CDR3 reads TGTGCCAGCAGACTAGACAGCAATCAGCCCCAGCATTTT. It codes for CASRLDSNQPQHF.

This clonotype has just a few counts. The chain recombines TRBV3-1 with TRBJ1-6, with D perhaps matching TRBD1 (6 bases). Trimming took off 4 bases at V and 5 bases at J, with 12 bases between the two ends. The germline CDR1 and CDR2 sequences are LGHDT and YNNKEL (reference sequence). CDR3 length equals 15 residues. CDR3 sequence (DNA): TGTGCCAGCAGCCGCGGACAGTCGGATAATTCACCCCTCCACTTT. It codes for CASSRGQSDNSPLHF.

This clonotype occurred many times. The V and J genes are TRBV11-2 and TRBJ2-3, with a weak D call TRBD1 (5 bases). Germline assignment: CDR1 SGHAT and CDR2 FQNNGV. The CDR3 totals 13 residues. The V and J ends lost 0 bases and 8 bases respectively, with 9 bases between them. DNA for the CDR3: TGTGCCAGCAGCTTAGATCCCCAGGGTACGCAGTATTTT. Translating gives CASSLDPQGTQYF.

This clonotype was recorded at least ten times. This chain connects TRBV28 to TRBJ1-1; 8 bases align to TRBD1. There are 18 residues in the CDR3. Germline CDR1 reads MDHEN; CDR2 reads SYDVKM. Trimming removed 5 bases from V and 6 bases from J; junction bases left unmatched: 20. The CDR3 is CASSPPLPTLRQGPEAFF. CDR3 nucleotides: TGTGCCAGCAGTCCCCCTTTACCCACCCTTCGACAGGGGCCTGAAGCTTTCTTT.

At least ten counts were recorded for this clonotype. The J gene is TRBJ1-3, the V gene TRBV20-1, with D uncertain. The CDR3 sequence is 15 residues long. Trimming removed 0 bases from V and 0 bases from J, with 9 bases in between. Per the germline V gene, CDR1 is DFQATT and CDR2 is SNEGSKA (reference sequence). CDR3 DNA: TGCAGTGCTAGAGATTTGGACCACTCTGGAAACACCATATATTTT. It is translated as CSARDLDHSGNTIYF.

In its sample, this clonotype was seen many times. The chain joins TRBV2 to TRBJ1-1, with 9 bases that match TRBD1. Per the germline V gene, CDR1 is SNHLY and CDR2 is FYNNEI. V trimming: 5 bases; J trimming: 5 bases; junction bases outside the gene matches: 9. The CDR3 is 15 residues long. CDR3 residues: CASSLQGAPGTEAFF. The CDR3 DNA reads as TGTGCCAGCAGTTTACAGGGGGCGCCGGGGACTGAAGCTTTCTTT.

The table lists this clonotype with many counts. The chain has TRBV27 and TRBJ2-1; D tentatively fits TRBD1 or TRBD2 (5 bases each). Germline V lookup: CDR1 MNHEY, CDR2 SMNVEV (reference sequence). The CDR3 is made up of 16 amino acids. Trimming removed 0 bases at V and 0 bases at J, with 9 bases between. CDR3 DNA sequence: TGTGCCAGCAGTTTATCCTGGGGGAACTCCTACAATGAGCAGTTCTTC. This sequence encodes CASSLSWGNSYNEQFF.

This clonotype was counted ten times or more. The chain joins TRBV20-1 to TRBJ1-2; tentative D call: TRBD1 (6 bases). The V end was cut by 0 bases, the J end by 6 bases, with 8 bases between. Germline values: CDR1 DFQATT, CDR2 SNEGSKA (reference sequence). The CDR3 length is 12 residues. This CDR3 reads CSARDQGHGYTF. CDR3 DNA: TGCAGTGCTAGAGATCAGGGGCATGGCTACACCTTC.

This clonotype was counted only a few times. The V call is TRBV12-3 or TRBV12-4, the J call TRBJ1-6; D is ambiguous. The CDR3 is 15 residues long. Trimming pared 3 bases from V and 8 bases from J, leaving 14 bases between. This CDR3 reads CASSLAGSLDSPLHF. In nucleotides, the CDR3 is TGTGCCAGCAGTTTGGCGGGCAGCCTTGATTCACCCCTCCACTTT.

This clonotype was observed many times. This rearrangement joins TRBV7-2 to TRBJ2-7, with 9 bases aligning to TRBD1. CDR3 length equals 15 residues. After removal of 1 base from V and 5 bases from J, the junction contained 6 bases not matched to a gene. Per the germline V gene, CDR1 is SGHTA and CDR2 is FQGNSA. The CDR3 is CASSLVGTGNHEQYF. The CDR3 DNA reads as TGTGCCAGCAGCTTAGTAGGGACAGGGAACCACGAGCAGTACTTC.

This clonotype was observed many times. J is TRBJ2-6 and V is TRBV27; 12 nucleotides line up with TRBD2. With 6 bases clipped from V and 0 bases from J, the junction kept 3 bases outside the gene matches. There are 17 residues in the CDR3. CDR1 and CDR2 (germline): MNHEY, SMNVEV (reference sequence). In DNA, the CDR3 is TGTGCCAGCAGAATGACTAGCGGGAGCTCTGGGGCCAACGTCCTGACTTTC. Translated, it gives CASRMTSGSSGANVLTF.

The rearrangement uses TRBV19 and TRBJ1-1; D unclear. The CDR3 runs 14 residues. Trimming took off 2 bases at V and 2 bases at J, with 9 bases between the two ends. Germline CDR1 and CDR2: LNHDA and SQIVND (reference sequence). CDR3 region: CASSIFSGNTEAFF. The CDR3 DNA follows: TGTGCCAGTAGTATATTCTCGGGCAACACTGAAGCTTTCTTT. The full variable domain, in which reference TRBV19 and TRBJ1-1 provide the parts outside the CDR3, is DGGITQSPKYLFRKEGQNVTLSCEQNLNHDAMYWYRQDPGQGLRLIYYSQIVNDFQKGDIAEGYSVSREKKESFPLTVTSAQKNPTAFYLCASSIFSGNTEAFFGQGTRLTVV.

This clonotype was counted at least ten times. The CDR3: CASAASQPQHF. The CDR3 DNA follows: TGTGCCAGCGCTGCGTCCCAGCCCCAGCATTTT. This chain links TRBV12-3 or TRBV12-4 with TRBJ1-5; D is unclear. The CDR3 is 11 residues long. Trimming shortened V by 8 bases and J by 7 bases, and 9 bases separated the two germline ends.

This clonotype was recorded at least ten times. The rearrangement joins TRBV7-9 to TRBJ1-5; no firm D call. The V end lost 0 bases, the J end lost 4 bases, and 7 bases lay between the germline ends. This CDR3 contains 14 residues. Germline CDR1 reads SEHNR; CDR2 reads FQNEAQ (reference sequence). The chain's CDR3 is CASSLANANQPQHF. The CDR3 bases are TGTGCCAGCAGCTTAGCTAATGCGAATCAGCCCCAGCATTTT.

This clonotype was counted at least ten times. This chain uses TRBV5-1 with TRBJ1-1; 8 bases are shared with TRBD1. Trimming took 4 bases from V and 4 from J; bases not matched to a gene: 6. The CDR3 is 14 amino acids. Germline-derived CDR1 and CDR2 are SGHRS and YFSETQ. Written as DNA, the CDR3 is TGCGCCAGCAGCCCGGACAGGGTGGGCACTGAAGCTTTCTTT. Protein sequence: CASSPDRVGTEAFF.

This clonotype was counted at least ten times. The chain carries TRBV4-3 and TRBJ2-2; D is uncertain. The CDR3 spans 16 residues. Germline values: CDR1 LGHNA, CDR2 YSLEER. V gave up 0 bases and J gave up 5 bases, with 13 bases separating them. The CDR3 is CASSQEAYEVTGELFF. CDR3 nucleotides: TGCGCCAGCAGCCAAGAAGCGTATGAGGTTACCGGGGAGCTGTTTTTT.

This clonotype was seen at least ten times. The chain links TRBV29-1 to TRBJ2-5, with 12 bases aligning to TRBD2. V shed 4 bases, J shed 5 bases, and the junction held 5 bases outside the gene matches. The CDR3 has 14 residues. Per the germline V gene, CDR1 is SQVTM and CDR2 is ANQGSEA. The CDR3 nucleotides read TGCAGCGTTGGGACTAGCGGGGCCCGGGAGACCCAGTACTTC. Translated: CSVGTSGARETQYF.

This clonotype was observed at least ten times. This chain joins TRBV20-1 and TRBJ2-3; 9 positions agree with TRBD2. This CDR3 is 15 amino acids long. The J segment lost 7 bases and the V segment lost 3 bases, leaving 11 bases of the junction unmatched. CDR1 and CDR2 (germline): DFQATT, SNEGSKA (reference sequence). CDR3 DNA sequence: TGCAGTGCTAGGGCCGCGGCTAGCGGGGTACATACGCAGTATTTT. It codes for CSARAAASGVHTQYF.

This clonotype was picked up many times. V and J are TRBV7-2 and TRBJ2-3; perhaps TRBD1 as D (5 bases). Trimming took 5 bases from V and 0 from J, leaving 12 bases between them. The CDR3 runs 15 residues. Germline V lookup: CDR1 SGHTA, CDR2 FQGNSA. CDR3 amino acids: CASSPIRASTDTQYF. CDR3 sequence (DNA): TGTGCCAGCAGCCCCATCAGGGCTAGCACAGATACGCAGTATTTT.

This chain connects TRBV5-4 to TRBJ2-6; D is unresolved. The germline gives CDR1 SGHNT, CDR2 YYREEE (reference sequence). The CDR3 has 21 amino acids. V dropped 1 base and J dropped 2 bases, with 25 bases sitting between them. CDR3 amino acids: CASSLNPGILGQDAGANVLTF. The DNA of the CDR3 is TGTGCCAGCAGCTTGAATCCGGGTATCTTAGGGCAGGACGCTGGGGCCAACGTCCTGACTTTC.

There are many counts of this clonotype. The chain couples TRBV11-2 to TRBJ1-4, with 9 bases fitting TRBD1. From germline, CDR1 is SGHAT and CDR2 FQNNGV. The length of the CDR3 is 18 residues. Unmatched junction bases numbered 13, after V lost 1 base and J lost 7 bases. DNA of the CDR3: TGTGCCAGCAGCTTAGTTGCGTTGGTACAGGGGGCGGCTGAAAAACTGTTTTTT. Translated, it gives CASSLVALVQGAAEKLFF.